The following is a T cell receptor beta chain sequence with its context. What it binds is not known. TCRdb keeps only in-frame clones here, not all; method: immunoSEQ multiplex PCR. The data hold roughly 76,000 clones, with around 84% observed a single time. These data belong to a study of cytotoxic CD8 clonotypes in ibrutinib-treated CLL. Across the whole study: Among patients, around 25 responded partially and 2 completely; some 15 then stayed remitted and around 12 progressed after median 68 months. The samples contained a few hundred thousand productive templates on average. They also contained an average of 94,082 productive rearrangements.

The CDR3 has 13 amino acids. V was clipped by 10 bases and J by 4 bases, with 16 bases between them. The V gene's germline CDR1 is LNHDA and CDR2 SQIVND (reference sequence). General observations from the study: Measured clonality at baseline was greater than in age-matched healthy donors and tracked with circulating CD8+ T-cell counts. At progression, clonality fell back toward baseline after rising at ibrutinib response.

The material sequenced was PBMCs, taken at disease progression, from a patient treated with ibrutinib. V is TRBV19 and J is TRBJ2-5; weak D call: TRBD2 (6 bases). The sequence derives from a human donor with chronic lymphocytic leukemia. CDR3 in DNA: TGTGCCACCCAAAAAGGAGGGAGAGAGACCCAGTACTTC. It codes for CATQKGGRETQYF.